This T cell receptor (beta chain) came from a study of T cells after yellow fever vaccination (dated by TCRdb to about 2019). At the level of the whole study: The SMART-Seq v4 Ultra Low Input RNA kit was used to prepare libraries from fractions with low cell numbers. To track T-cell clones before and after primary and booster YFV17D yellow fever vaccination, bulk TCR alpha and beta repertoires were sequenced longitudinally. Blood was collected at multiple timepoints before and after primary and secondary immunization, and bulk PBMC replicates and cell subsets were isolated. The cohort comprised two healthy male donors, one aged 18 to 30 and one aged 30 to 40 years. What the work shows at the level of the full study, not this receptor alone: A small share of clonotypes was detected in both CD4 and CD8 compartments, with the overlap likely arising from convergent recombination. Because abundant contaminating clonotypes from the bulk population could be contained in FACS-sorted repertoires, computational filtering was required. The study included only a couple of donors, which limits how far the findings can be generalized. Most clones expanded after primary vaccination were re-detected after the booster (about 95% of CD4 and about 88% of CD8), suggesting broad memory maintenance. The secondary T-cell response was found to be weaker but faster than the primary response, with a peak reached on day 5 rather than on day 15.

This sample's treatment or condition label indicates: live attenuated yellow fever vaccine strain. A standard Ficoll-Paque protocol was used to isolate PBMCs from peripheral blood. Dynabeads CD4 and CD8 positive selection kits were used to isolate CD4 and CD8 T-cell fractions. TriZol was used to extract RNA from bulk PBMCs, CD4 and CD8 fractions, and dextramer-positive and dextramer-negative fractions. From the cysteine through the phenylalanine, the CDR3 covers 14 amino acids. Here the CDR3 DNA is all that survives: 42 bases in frame from base 1. Relative to germline, V is 0 bases shorter and J is 3 bases shorter, with 5 bases between their ends. CDR1 and CDR2 are read off the germline V gene as SGHTA and FQGTGA. As concerns this clonotype: It lacks a known antigen. It has no much larger one-base neighbor in the sample; base qualities were not kept.

Sequencer: Illumina NovaSeq 6000. TCR cDNA was synthesized by 5'RACE template switching, which introduced a universal primer site and unique molecular identifiers. Priming for cDNA synthesis came from both the TCR alpha and TCR beta constant segments. Libraries were amplified in two PCR steps, with sample barcodes and sequencing adapters added in the second step. Sequencing of the libraries was done on either Illumina HiSeq 2500 (2x100 bp) or NovaSeq (2x150 bp). For the original study's pipeline: MIGEC was used to demultiplex reads and collapse the reads into UMI consensus sequences, and MiXCR was used for V(D)J alignment. Vaccine-responding clonotypes were identified with edgeR using replicate PBMC samples, with FDR below 0.01 and a log2 fold change above 5 up to day 15 being required. Bulk clonotypes were assigned CD4 or CD8 identity according to which sequenced CD4 or CD8 repertoire held them at higher abundance. Clones were called with MiXCR by TCRdb after fastp trimmed the public reads at Q25, and only in-frame beta chains were retained. When rows share a CDR3 protein, they turn into one entry using the most common DNA and genes. None of the V and J calls come from the authors' own analysis; TCRdb made them. In this sample the table shows fewer than 400,000 distinct CDR3 sequences, around 10% of which occur a single time. Together, the top ten hold 2.5% to 4% of the sample.

The clonotype was recovered from a man between 18 and 35 years old who received the YFV17D yellow fever vaccine. Sequencing was performed on CD4+ T cells sorted from PBMCs, taken 45 days after the yellow fever booster vaccination. The V and J segments used are TRBV7-3 and TRBJ2-2, with no D gene named confidently. The CDR3 has the sequence CASSLTKDTGELFF. In nucleotide form, the sequence is TGTGCCAGCAGCTTAACGAAAGACACCGGGGAGCTGTTTTTT.